This T cell receptor (beta chain) was sequenced during a study of regulatory dendritic cells for organ transplantation. Profiled with immunoSEQ multiplex PCR; TCRdb holds only in-frame clones, not every one. The sample shows some 40,000 clones, 90% to 95% of them seen only once. On this clone itself: The antigen remains unidentified.

Points from the study as a whole: Memory CD8+ clonal expansion seemed more limited with regulatory than mature dendritic cells.

This CDR3 has 16 amino acids. Germline V gives CDR1 LNHDA, CDR2 SQIVND (reference sequence). The V end lost 6 bases, the J end lost 0 bases, and 17 bases lay between the germline ends. The material sequenced was naive CD8+ T cells from blood. Subset of the sample: CD45RA+ naive T cells. The sequence came from a human donor in good health. J is TRBJ1-1 and V is TRBV19, with D possibly being TRBD1 (6 bases). The CDR3 protein is CASRTLWGAMNTEAFF. The CDR3 region has the DNA TGTGCCAGTAGAACATTATGGGGGGCCATGAACACTGAAGCTTTCTTT.